The TCR beta chain described here comes from a study of cytomegalovirus exposure and HLA in healthy donors (dated by TCRdb to 2015 to 2018). With regard to the full study: In an earlier analysis of several hundred of the donors, 276 Gb of sequence data and approximately 100 million unique TCR beta sequences from 150 million to 200 million T cells were reported. An early release covering roughly 600 HLA-typed donors comprised approximately 300 gigabases of sequencing data and around 80 million unique TCR sequences. Because of strong linkage in the cohort, roughly five DR-DQ haplotypes were treated as single units for association and clustering. To predict cytomegalovirus infection status, the study brought together high-throughput TCR immunosequencing, statistical association of individual TCRs with disease status, and machine learning. To decide whether each TCR beta V gene segment behaved as functional or pseudogenic, an earlier analysis of some 580 of the donors relied on high-throughput TCR beta sequencing. A later analysis re-examined previously published TCR beta repertoires from more than 550 donors and added high-resolution HLA genotyping to investigate patterns of TCR occurrence. In addition to the first cohort of approximately 670 subjects, a separate validation cohort of 120 different subjects was used. Donor age, sex, ethnicity and CMV serostatus were collected together with the repertoire data. The later analysis used no new phenotypic data to find candidate immune exposures, relying instead on TCR beta sequences and their occurrence across donors. The genetic ancestry cluster associated with self-reported Caucasian donors included around four fifths of the roughly 360 genotyped donors. Typing coverage varied by locus: about 620-630 donors for A, B, C, DRB1 and DQB1; approximately 500 for DQA1; around 570 for DPA1; approximately 450 for DPB1. Every repertoire in the discovery cohort had been generated on one and the same sequencing platform. In a later genetic analysis, genome-wide SNP genotypes for about 65% of the roughly 670 donors were used, and that subset was treated as a discovery cohort. The study used immunosequencing to profile the T cell repertoires of 670 or so subjects and linked those repertoires to cytomegalovirus serostatus. Among 300 to 500 genotyped donors of the cohort, an average of roughly 230,000 unique TCR beta nucleotide sequences was sequenced per donor, of which roughly 17% were non-productive. HLA typing covered class I and class II loci at four-digit resolution. The aim of the study was to test whether cataloging public T cell receptors could identify signatures of past pathogen exposure.

The cohort comprised under 700 healthy bone marrow donors. At the time of sampling, every cohort member was nominally healthy, though immune exposures that went unrecorded were likely present. The donor tested CMV seropositive and was one of the 289 seropositive cohort members. A peripheral blood sample was provided by each donor, and peripheral blood mononuclear cells were used for TCR beta sequencing. Genomic DNA was extracted from the blood cell samples with the Qiagen DNeasy Blood Extraction Kit. The method behind the library was the immunoSEQ multiplex PCR assay. For the multiplex PCR, a mixture combining 60 forward primers for TCR Vbeta segments and 13 reverse primers for TCR Jbeta segments was used. A multiplex PCR assay on genomic DNA amplified the CDR3 region of rearranged TCR beta genes. On the Illumina HiSeq System, the amplified TCR beta libraries were sequenced as 87-base-pair reads. The study's own analysis went as follows. A later analysis tallied about 77 million unique TCR beta chains across the 550 to 850 repertoires, and approximately 12 million of those chains were shared by two or more donors. A nearest-neighbor algorithm error-corrected the raw reads and collapsed the reads into unique sequences, merging closely related sequences to remove PCR and sequencing errors. Alignment of CDR3 sequences to IMGT reference sequences was used to assign V, D and J gene segments. Each retained sequence needed at least a six-nucleotide match to both a V gene segment and a J gene segment. A rearrangement was called productive if the CDR3 had no stop codons and remained in frame with V and J, and every other rearrangement was called non-productive. CDR3 was defined by IMGT convention, running from the second conserved V-encoded cysteine to the conserved J-encoded phenylalanine. In an earlier analysis of more than 550 of the donors, sequences lacking an unambiguous match to a single V gene segment were excluded. An earlier analysis of fewer than 650 of the donors classified V segments as functional when productive rearrangements were above 56.7% and as segregating when the standard deviation between donors was above 5%. A statistical classification framework was built to diagnose cytomegalovirus status from the catalog of TCR beta chain sequences. A later analysis assigned V and J genes by comparing TCR nucleotide sequences with IMGT/GENE-DB human TR gene sequences. In a later analysis, CDR3 sequences and most-parsimonious VDJ recombination scenarios were assigned using the TCRdist pipeline. A later analysis defined each TCR beta chain by its CDR3 amino acid sequence plus V-gene family, and excluded reads lacking a unique V-gene family. In a later analysis, 500 to 650 highly shared, low-generation-probability nucleotide sequences were removed to address suspected cross-contamination and a sequencing artifact. A later analysis calculated a clonal expansion index for each public chain from normalized within-repertoire ranks of inferred template counts. Generation probabilities in a later analysis came from a VDJ recombination model fitted to out-of-frame rearrangements, and those results were checked against IGoR. In a later analysis, hypergeometric tests were used to score TCR-TCR, TCR-HLA and TCR-CMV co-occurrence, with a repertoire-size bias correction applied to TCR pairs. To estimate false discovery rates, a later analysis permuted the HLA or CMV assignments 20 times. In a later analysis, co-occurring TCRs were grouped with DBSCAN, and TCRdist sequence similarity was added when clustering was performed within HLA-allele-positive subsets. Co-occurrence clustering excluded repertoires with fewer than 30,000 or more than 120,000 public chains, plus five with anomalous nucleotide sharing. Not all clones reach the TCRdb copy of this immuneACCESS table, which keeps in-frame sequences only. Checked studies attribute under half of the gap to unresolved V genes and leave the rest unexplained. D and trimming were read from the DNA, whereas the V and J calls and clone size are those reported in that table. The sample has under 200,000 clones on record, around 79% of them singletons. The ten top clones hold about 2.6% of the sample.

At the junction V is shortened by 7 bases and J by 7 bases; bases outside the gene matches: 7. CDR1 and CDR2, looked up from the germline V gene (reference sequence), are LNHDA and SQIVND. The CDR3 runs 13 amino acids, cysteine and phenylalanine included. The sequence is cut down to CDR3 DNA, 39 bases in frame from base 1. In regard to this clone: There is no known antigen for this receptor. Base qualities are missing; no much larger clone stands one base away.

Here is what the overall study found, with its caveats: The presence/absence analyses assumed that sequencing depth was roughly uniform across donors, and that assumption may not be true. A later analysis found that TCR association rates varied across HLA loci, with DRB1 alleles showing the most associated TCRs and HLA-C alleles the fewest. The 87-base-pair reads could not distinguish some IMGT-functional V segments, including TRBV6-2 and TRBV6-3, so those segments were excluded. In a later analysis, about 17,000 TCR beta sequences were associated with specific HLA alleles at a false discovery rate of 0.05. HLA typing was unavailable for some donors at each locus, so association tests used only the typed subset. A later analysis found that most CMV-associated TCR beta chains appeared HLA-restricted, with HLA associations seemingly driven largely by CMV exposure. According to a later analysis, parvovirus B19, influenza, CMV and Epstein-Barr virus appeared linked to several top co-occurrence clusters. A few of the identified cytomegalovirus-associated TCR beta chains were confirmed in vitro to be specific for cytomegalovirus antigens. In both the original and validation cohorts, the classifier was reported to diagnose cytomegalovirus status with high specificity and sensitivity. A cluster of highly shared sequence variants was judged likely to be a technical artifact of the sequencing pipeline. Because counts were too low, roughly 18 rarely observed V segments, including chromosome 9 orphons, were left out of the earlier analysis of about 500 of the donors. In a later analysis, HLA-associated TCR beta chains were found to be more clonally expanded and to have lower generation probabilities than equally common non-associated chains. In an earlier analysis of fewer than 700 of the donors, most TCR beta V segments appeared in productive rearrangements about 87% or about 30% of the time, broadly matching IMGT annotations. A later genetic analysis reported fewer N-insertions in productive TCRs among donors in an Asian-associated ancestry cluster than the roughly 690-donor mean. While some public TCRs were present in many individuals, most TCR sequences turned up only very rarely across donors. Assigning TCR associations to individual alleles was difficult when HLA alleles, especially DR and DQ, strongly co-occurred. In this cohort, only TCR beta chains were sequenced, and detectable features were limited by the absence of alpha or paired-chain data. A further reported finding was that TCR beta sequences accurately predicted the HLA-A and HLA-B alleles for most subjects in the first cohort. It was suggested by the authors that the approach could potentially be generalized to other disease states and immunological phenotypes. A total of about 180 TCR beta chains were listed by the study as associated with cytomegalovirus. Correlated functional status among segregating V segments might reflect linkage disequilibrium, but an unknown experimental factor could not be ruled out. An association between a missense DCLRE1C variant and V-gene and J-gene trimming of TCR beta chains was found in a later genetic analysis and replicated in an independent cohort. The only immune exposure information available for the cohort was CMV serostatus.

The sequenced material came from PBMCs. The TCR comes from a woman between 35 and 50 years old in good health and CMV-seropositive. Here the chain combines TRBV19 and TRBJ2-1; a stretch of 7 junction bases matches TRBD2. The CDR3 reads CASKREAGNEQFF. The DNA is as follows: TGTGCCAGTAAACGGGAGGCGGGGAATGAGCAGTTCTTC.